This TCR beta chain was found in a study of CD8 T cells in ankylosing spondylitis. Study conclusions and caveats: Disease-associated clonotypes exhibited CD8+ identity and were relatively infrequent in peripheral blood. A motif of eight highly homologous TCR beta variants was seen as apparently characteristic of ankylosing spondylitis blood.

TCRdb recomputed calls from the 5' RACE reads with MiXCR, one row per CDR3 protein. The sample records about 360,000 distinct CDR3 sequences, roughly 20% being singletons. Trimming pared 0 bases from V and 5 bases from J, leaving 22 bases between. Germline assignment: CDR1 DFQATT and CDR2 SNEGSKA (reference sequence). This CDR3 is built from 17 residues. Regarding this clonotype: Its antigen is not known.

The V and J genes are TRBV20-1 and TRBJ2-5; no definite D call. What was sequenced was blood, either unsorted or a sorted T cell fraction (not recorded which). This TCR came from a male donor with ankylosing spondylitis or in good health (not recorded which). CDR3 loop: CSARDLTVHLRMETQYF. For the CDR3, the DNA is TGCAGTGCTAGAGATCTGACGGTACATCTACGTATGGAGACCCAGTACTTC.